A single sample gave rise to the 3 T cell receptor beta chains below, sequenced in a study of regulatory T cells in long-lasting Graves disease (dated by TCRdb to the early 2020s). This specimen's time point label, per the study, means: newly diagnosed GD, antithyroid drugs for less than 3 months. For both TCR sequencing and RNA sequencing, RNA was extracted from PBMCs using TRIzol. Library generation was performed with multiplex PCR. Sequencer: Illumina HiSeq 4000. TCR beta libraries were built with iRepertoire HTBI primers and Arm-PCR amplification of CDR3 regions. Clones were called with MiXCR by TCRdb after fastp trimmed the public reads at Q25, and only in-frame beta chains were retained. Rows matching on CDR3 protein sequence are summarized as one entry with the most common DNA and genes. For this sample the table gives some 460,000 distinct CDR3 sequences, of which 15% to 20% were detected only once. The top ten hold more than 10% of the sample.

The same sample was also studied in work on T cells in Graves' hyperthyroidism and ophthalmopathy.

This specimen consisted of peripheral blood mononuclear cells (PBMCs), obtained at new diagnosis, from a patient treated with antithyroid drugs. All receptors derive from a man between 40 and 49 years old with Graves disease. Donor details come from another sample of the same person, matched by shared clones.

This clonotype was recorded many times. The V gene is TRBV29-1, the J gene TRBJ2-2; the D gene is possibly TRBD2 (5 bases). The CDR3 loop spans 15 amino acids. Germline V gene sequence: CDR1 SQVTM, CDR2 ANQGSEA. V was cut by 5 bases and J by 6 bases, with 19 bases left in between. CDR3 in DNA: TGCAGCGTTTCCATAGCGAGGAGTTCTGCCGGGGAGCTGTTTTTT. It codes for CSVSIARSSAGELFF.

The chain carries TRBV5-8 and TRBJ2-1, with TRBD2 matching over 16 bases. Trimming at V came to 1 base and at J to 4 bases, leaving 5 bases not matched to a gene. The CDR3 is made up of 18 amino acids. CDR1 is SGHTS, CDR2 YDEGEE, per germline. The CDR3 DNA reads as TGTGCCAGCAGCTTGTTGGGACTAGCGGGAGGGTTATACAATGAGCAGTTCTTC. Protein sequence: CASSLLGLAGGLYNEQFF.

At least ten counts were recorded for this clonotype. V usage is TRBV6-9 and J usage is TRBJ2-5; 9 positions agree with TRBD1. This CDR3 is built from 15 residues. From germline, CDR1 is MNHGY and CDR2 SVAAGI. J gave up 2 bases and V 3 bases, and 4 bases lay outside the gene matches. The CDR3 bases are TGTGCCAGCAGTTACCGGGGACAGGGACAAGAGACCCAGTACTTC. Protein: CASSYRGQGQETQYF.